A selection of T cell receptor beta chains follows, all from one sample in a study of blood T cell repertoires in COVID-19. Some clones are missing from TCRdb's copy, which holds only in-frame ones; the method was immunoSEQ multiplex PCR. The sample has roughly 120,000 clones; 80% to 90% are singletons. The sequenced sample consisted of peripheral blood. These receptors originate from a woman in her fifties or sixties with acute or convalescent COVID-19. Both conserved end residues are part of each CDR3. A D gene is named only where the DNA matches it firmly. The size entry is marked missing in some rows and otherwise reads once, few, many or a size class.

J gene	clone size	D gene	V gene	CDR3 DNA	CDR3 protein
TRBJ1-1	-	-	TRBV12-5	TGTGCTAGTGGCCCTGGACAGAACACTGAAGCTTTCTTT	CASGPGQNTEAFF
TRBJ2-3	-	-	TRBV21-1	TGTGCCAGCAGCAAAAAACCGGTAGGGGGAAGACGAGATACGCAGTATTTT	CASSKKPVGGRRDTQYF
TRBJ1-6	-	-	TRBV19	TGTGCCAGTAGTACAGGAGGCTATAATTCACCCCTCCACTTT	CASSTGGYNSPLHF
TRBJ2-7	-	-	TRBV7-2	TGTGCCAGCAGTCATGGACAGGGAGGGTACGAGCAGTACTTC	CASSHGQGGYEQYF
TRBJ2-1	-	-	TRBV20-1	TGCAGTGCTAGTGGGGCGGGCCCTTTCTACAATGAGCAGTTCTTC	CSASGAGPFYNEQFF
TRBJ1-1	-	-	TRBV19	TGTGCCAGTACTCTAGGCGGGGGTATGAACACTGAAGCTTTCTTT	CASTLGGGMNTEAFF
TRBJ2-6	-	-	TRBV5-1	TGCGCCAGCAGCTTCACGACACGGCAGGTAACTGGGGCCAACGTCCTGACTTTC	CASSFTTRQVTGANVLTF
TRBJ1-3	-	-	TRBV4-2	TGTGCCAGCAGCCAAGACCGGGAAAACACCATATATTTT	CASSQDRENTIYF
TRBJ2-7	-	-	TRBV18	TGTGCCAGCTCACCGCAGGGGAACGAGCAGTACTTC	CASSPQGNEQYF
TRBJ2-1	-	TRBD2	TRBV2	TGTGCCTTCCAAACTAGCGGGAGGGCCAATGAGCAGTTCTTC	CAFQTSGRANEQFF
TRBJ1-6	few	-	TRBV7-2	TGTGCCAGCAGCTTACATGGCTTCAATTCACCCCTCCACTTT	CASSLHGFNSPLHF
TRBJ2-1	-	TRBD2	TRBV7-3	TGTGCCAGCAGCTTACAGACTAGCCTCAATGAGCAGTTCTTC	CASSLQTSLNEQFF
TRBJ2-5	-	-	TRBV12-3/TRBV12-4	TGTGCCAGCAGTTTAGCGGAGAAAGAGACCCAGTACTTC	CASSLAEKETQYF
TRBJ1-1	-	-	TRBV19	TGTGCCACCCGACCCGACAGGAACACTGAAGCTTTCTTT	CATRPDRNTEAFF
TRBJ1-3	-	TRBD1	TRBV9	TGTGCCAGCAGCGTAGAAGGGGGCATCGGAAACACCATATATTTT	CASSVEGGIGNTIYF
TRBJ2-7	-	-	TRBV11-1	TGTGCCAGCAGCTTTGGCGGAGGGAGAGCCTACGAGCAGTACTTC	CASSFGGGRAYEQYF
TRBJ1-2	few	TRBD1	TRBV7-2	TGTGCCAGCAGCCAAAACCAGGGGGGATATGGCTACACCTTC	CASSQNQGGYGYTF
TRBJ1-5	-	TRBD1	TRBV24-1	TGTGCCACCAGTGGCGGACAGGGCTATCAGCCCCAGCATTTT	CATSGGQGYQPQHF
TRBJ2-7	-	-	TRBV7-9	TGTGCCAGCAGCTTAGATTCGGGACACTACTCCTACGAGCAGTACTTC	CASSLDSGHYSYEQYF
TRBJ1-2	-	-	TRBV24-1	TGTGCCACCAGTGATTTTAAGGGCACGGGAACTAACTATGGCTACACCTTC	CATSDFKGTGTNYGYTF
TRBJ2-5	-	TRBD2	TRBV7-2	TGTGCCGGGACTAGCGGGGGACTCCAAGAGACCCAGTACTTC	CAGTSGGLQETQYF
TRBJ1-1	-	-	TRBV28	TGTGCCAGCATCGCTATCACAGGGACGAACACTGAAGCTTTCTTT	CASIAITGTNTEAFF
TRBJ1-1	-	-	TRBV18	TGTGCCAGCTCCGCTCAAGAGGTTAACACTGAAGCTTTCTTT	CASSAQEVNTEAFF
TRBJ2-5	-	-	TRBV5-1	TGCGCCAGTTCTATGGGGAGTCAAGAGACCCAGTACTTC	CASSMGSQETQYF
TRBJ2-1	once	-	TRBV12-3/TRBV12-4	TGTGCCAGCAGTCCGATAGGGGGTGAGCAGTTCTTC	CASSPIGGEQFF
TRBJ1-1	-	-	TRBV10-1	TGCGCCAGCCGGTTCCGGGACTTTCCCGGGGAAGCTTTCTTT	CASRFRDFPGEAFF
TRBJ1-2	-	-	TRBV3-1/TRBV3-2	TGTGCCAGCAGCCAAGAAAGAGACAGTGGCTACACCTTC	CASSQERDSGYTF
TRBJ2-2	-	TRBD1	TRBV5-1	TGCGCCAGCAGCCGTTTGCCGGGACAGGTTTGGAACACCGGGGAGCTGTTTTTT	CASSRLPGQVWNTGELFF
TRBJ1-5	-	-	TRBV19	TGTGCCAGTAGCGGAAGACGGGGGGATCAGCCCCAGCATTTT	CASSGRRGDQPQHF
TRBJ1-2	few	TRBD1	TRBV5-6	TGTGCCAGCAGCTTGGACGTGACAGGGGGCGCGGATGGCTACACCTTC	CASSLDVTGGADGYTF
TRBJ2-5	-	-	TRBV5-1	TGCGCCAGCAGCTCCCCCGGGTCACAAGAGACCCAGTACTTC	CASSSPGSQETQYF
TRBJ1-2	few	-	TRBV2	TGTGCCAGCAGCATCACGGGACGCCCGGGGGCTAACTATGGCTACACCTTC	CASSITGRPGANYGYTF
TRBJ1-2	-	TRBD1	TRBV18	TGTGCCAGCTCACCACCCTCCCTTGACAGGGGGTATGGCTACACCTTC	CASSPPSLDRGYGYTF
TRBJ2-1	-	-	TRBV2	TGTGCCAGCAGTGATAACAGGGACAATGAGCAGTTCTTC	CASSDNRDNEQFF
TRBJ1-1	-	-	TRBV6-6	TGTGCCAGCACCAGTACTGAAGCTTTCTTT	CASTSTEAFF
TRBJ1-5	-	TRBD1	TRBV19	TGTGCCAGTAGTGAACAGGGGTATCGCAATCAGCCCCAGCATTTT	CASSEQGYRNQPQHF
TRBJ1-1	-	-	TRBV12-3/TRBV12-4	TGTGCCAGCAGTTTAGCGACAGGAATTGAAGCTTTCTTT	CASSLATGIEAFF
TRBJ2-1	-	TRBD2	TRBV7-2	TGTGCCAGCAGCCTAAGGACTAGCGGCACTGGATACAATGAGCAGTTCTTC	CASSLRTSGTGYNEQFF
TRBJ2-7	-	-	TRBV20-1	TGCAGTGCTAGTCGCAGTTCCATCTCCTACGAGCAGTACTTC	CSASRSSISYEQYF
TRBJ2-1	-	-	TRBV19	TGTGCCAGTAGTGTTACCTATCGGGGTGTCAATGAGCAGTTCTTC	CASSVTYRGVNEQFF